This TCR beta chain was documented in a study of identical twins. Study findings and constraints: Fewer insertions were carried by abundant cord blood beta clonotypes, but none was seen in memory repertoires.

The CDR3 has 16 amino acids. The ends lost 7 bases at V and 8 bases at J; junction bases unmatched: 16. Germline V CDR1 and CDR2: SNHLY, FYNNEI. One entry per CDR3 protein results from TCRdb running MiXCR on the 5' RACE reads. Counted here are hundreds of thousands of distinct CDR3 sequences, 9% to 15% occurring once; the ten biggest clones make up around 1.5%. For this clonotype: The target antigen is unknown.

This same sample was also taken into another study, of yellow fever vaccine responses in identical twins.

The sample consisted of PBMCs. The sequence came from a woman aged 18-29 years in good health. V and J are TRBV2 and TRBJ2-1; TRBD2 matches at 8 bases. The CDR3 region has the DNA TGTGCCAGCACACTCCAGGGGACTAGTGCCCCATATGAGCAGTTCTTC. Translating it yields CASTLQGTSAPYEQFF.